The clone carrying this T cell receptor (beta chain) was recorded a few times. Its antigen is undetermined. This entry belongs to a study of CD8+ T cells in alopecia areata. Treatment: oral pan-JAK inhibitor, 5-10 mg twice daily. In each case, RNA was isolated and then reverse transcribed into cDNA as the sequencing template. The assay was immunoSEQ multiplex PCR, and TCRdb's table has in-frame clones only and misses some. The sample holds about 180,000 clones, 51% seen once. The CDR3 has 14 residues. Germline V gene lookup returns CDR1 ENHRY and CDR2 SYGVKD. With 10 bases removed from V and 7 bases from J, the gap between germline ends came to 20 bases. Points from the study as a whole: Tofacitinib produced a significant decrease in scalp clonality and in expanded CD8+ clones among the top 100. Unlike in mice, where it was clearer, TCR sharing across patients was less clear, possibly HLA-related.

The material was CD8+ T cells sorted from blood, obtained at week 52, from a patient treated with tofacitinib. The rearrangement joins TRBV10-3 to TRBJ2-1; D may be TRBD1 (5 bases). The sequence derives from a human donor with alopecia areata. The CDR3 loop reads CATLGALLGNEQFF. The CDR3 DNA is TGTGCCACCCTAGGGGCGCTCCTAGGGAATGAGCAGTTCTTC.